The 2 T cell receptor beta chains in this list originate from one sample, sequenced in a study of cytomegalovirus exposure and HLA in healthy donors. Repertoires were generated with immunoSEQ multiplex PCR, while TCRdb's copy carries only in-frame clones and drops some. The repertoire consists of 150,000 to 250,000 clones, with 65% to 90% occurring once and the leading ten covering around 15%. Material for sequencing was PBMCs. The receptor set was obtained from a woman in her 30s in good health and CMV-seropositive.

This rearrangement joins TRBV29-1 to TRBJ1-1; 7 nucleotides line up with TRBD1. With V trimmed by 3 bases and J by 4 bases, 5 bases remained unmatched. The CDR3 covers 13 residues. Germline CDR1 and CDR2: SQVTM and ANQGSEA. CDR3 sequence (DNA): TGCAGCGTTGATGGACCAGGGGGCACTGAAGCTTTCTTT. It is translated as CSVDGPGGTEAFF.

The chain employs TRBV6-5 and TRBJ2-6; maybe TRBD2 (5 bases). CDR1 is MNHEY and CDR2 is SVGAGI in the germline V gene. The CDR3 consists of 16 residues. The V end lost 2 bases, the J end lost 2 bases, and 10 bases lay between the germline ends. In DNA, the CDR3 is TGTGCCAGCAGTTACGGCCGGGGAACTGGGGCCAACGTCCTGACTTTC. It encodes CASSYGRGTGANVLTF.